Listed below are T cell receptor beta chains from one sample, sequenced in a study of CD8+CD57+ T cells in acquired aplastic anemia. In TCRdb, the reads were re-called with MiXCR into one record per CDR3 protein. Of approximately 200,000 distinct CDR3 sequences in the sample, less than 65% were seen once. The source material was sorted CD4+, CD8+, or CD8+CD57+ T cells (not recorded which) from PBMCs. The source is a human donor with severe aplastic anemia or a healthy control (not recorded which). Each CDR3 is given with its conserved first and last residue. Each record gives: V gene, J gene, D gene, clone size, CDR3 DNA, CDR3 protein. D genes are given only for firm matches. For some rows the clone size is stated as once, few or many, or as a class when expanded; others skip it.

V: TRBV2; J: TRBJ2-2; D: NA; size: once; DNA: TGTGCCAGCAGTGAACCCGGCGGGGAGCTGTTTTTT; CDR3: CASSEPGGELFF
V: TRBV27; J: TRBJ2-1; D: NA; size: NA; DNA: TGTGCCAGCAGTTACTCTCCGGGGGCCTTGGGTGAGCAGTTCTTC; CDR3: CASSYSPGALGEQFF
V: TRBV20-1; J: TRBJ2-7; D: NA; size: once; DNA: TGCAGTGCTAGATCTGGCAGAACCTACGAGCAGTACTTC; CDR3: CSARSGRTYEQYF
V: TRBV6-5; J: TRBJ1-4; D: TRBD1; size: NA; DNA: TGTGCCAGCAGTCGGACAGGGGCCGGAGAAAAACTGTTTTTT; CDR3: CASSRTGAGEKLFF
V: TRBV15; J: TRBJ1-2; D: NA; size: NA; DNA: TGTGCCACCAGTCCTCTGGTACAGCATGGCTACACCTTC; CDR3: CATSPLVQHGYTF
V: TRBV6-5; J: TRBJ1-2; D: NA; size: NA; DNA: TGTGCCAGCAGTGAAGAGGTGGGGGGCTACACCTTC; CDR3: CASSEEVGGYTF
V: TRBV20-1; J: TRBJ2-3; D: NA; size: NA; DNA: TGCAGTTCCAGGACTCTAAGCACAGATACGCAGTATTTT; CDR3: CSSRTLSTDTQYF
V: TRBV7-9; J: TRBJ1-2; D: NA; size: NA; DNA: TGTGCCAGCAGCCAGACGGAAGCCTATGGCTACACCTTC; CDR3: CASSQTEAYGYTF
V: TRBV6-5; J: TRBJ1-1; D: NA; size: NA; DNA: TGTGCCAGCAGTCGGAATGAGAACACTGAAGCTTTCTTT; CDR3: CASSRNENTEAFF
V: TRBV10-3; J: TRBJ1-5; D: TRBD1; size: NA; DNA: TGTGCCATCCGGACAGGAGAGCACAATGAGCCCCAGCATTTT; CDR3: CAIRTGEHNEPQHF
V: TRBV20-1; J: TRBJ1-3; D: NA; size: NA; DNA: TGCAGTGCTAGGGTCAGAAACACCATATATTTT; CDR3: CSARVRNTIYF
V: TRBV11-2; J: TRBJ2-7; D: NA; size: once; DNA: TGTGCCAGCAGCTTCTCCCAGGGGATAGGAGGCTACGAGCAGTACTTC; CDR3: CASSFSQGIGGYEQYF
V: TRBV29-1; J: TRBJ1-2; D: TRBD1; size: NA; DNA: TGCAGCGTTGGGACAGGGGGCGGCTACACCTTC; CDR3: CSVGTGGGYTF
V: TRBV2; J: TRBJ2-7; D: TRBD1; size: NA; DNA: TGTGCCAGCAGGGGACAGGGGGGTAGGAGCTACGAGCAGTACTTC; CDR3: CASRGQGGRSYEQYF
V: TRBV20-1; J: TRBJ2-1; D: TRBD2; size: NA; DNA: TGCAGTGCTAGACCCTCACTAGCGGGGGGCAATGAGCAGTTCTTC; CDR3: CSARPSLAGGNEQFF
V: TRBV5-1; J: TRBJ1-4; D: NA; size: many; DNA: TGCGCCAGCAGCTTGCCCCCAGGGGAAGGGGATGAAAAACTGTTTTTT; CDR3: CASSLPPGEGDEKLFF
V: TRBV20-1; J: TRBJ2-1; D: TRBD2; size: once; DNA: TGCAGTGCTAGGGGGCTAGCGGGAGTAATGGAGTTCTTC; CDR3: CSARGLAGVMEFF
V: TRBV20-1; J: TRBJ2-5; D: TRBD1; size: once; DNA: TGCAGTGCTGTAACAGGGGGAACCACCCAGTACTTC; CDR3: CSAVTGGTTQYF
V: TRBV2; J: TRBJ1-5; D: NA; size: once; DNA: TGTGCCAGCAGTCCCACTCAGGGCAATCAGCCCCAGCATTTT; CDR3: CASSPTQGNQPQHF
V: TRBV5-5; J: TRBJ1-6; D: TRBD1; size: many; DNA: TGTGCCAGCAGCTTGGAAGTGGGGACAGGGGTTTCACCCCTCCACTTT; CDR3: CASSLEVGTGVSPLHF
V: TRBV19; J: TRBJ2-7; D: NA; size: NA; DNA: TGTGCCAGTAGTATTAACCCCGGCGGTTACGAGCAGTACTTC; CDR3: CASSINPGGYEQYF
V: TRBV25-1; J: TRBJ2-5; D: TRBD1; size: NA; DNA: TGTGCCAGCAGTGAATGGGGACAGGGTAAAGAGACCCAGTACTTC; CDR3: CASSEWGQGKETQYF
V: TRBV15; J: TRBJ2-1; D: TRBD2; size: NA; DNA: TGTGCCACCAGACTCACTAGCGGGGGCTACAATGAGCAGTTCTTC; CDR3: CATRLTSGGYNEQFF
V: TRBV20-1; J: TRBJ1-1; D: NA; size: NA; DNA: TGCAGTGCCCCCAAGATGGGCACTGAAGCTTTCTTT; CDR3: CSAPKMGTEAFF
V: TRBV20-1; J: TRBJ1-2; D: TRBD1; size: NA; DNA: TGCAGTGCTAGAGATGACAGGGGGTCTCGGTATGGCTACACCTTC; CDR3: CSARDDRGSRYGYTF
V: TRBV6-2/TRBV6-3; J: TRBJ1-1; D: NA; size: NA; DNA: TGTGCCAGCAGTTTAGAGGGGTGGACTGAAGCTTTCTTT; CDR3: CASSLEGWTEAFF
V: TRBV29-1; J: TRBJ1-2; D: NA; size: NA; DNA: TGCAGCGTTGATCCCACCAGCCGGGACAAAGGCTATGGCTACACCTTC; CDR3: CSVDPTSRDKGYGYTF
V: TRBV29-1; J: TRBJ2-7; D: TRBD1; size: few; DNA: TGCAGCGGACGACAGGGTGGGGAGCAGTACTTC; CDR3: CSGRQGGEQYF
V: TRBV4-1; J: TRBJ1-4; D: NA; size: NA; DNA: TGCGCCAGCAGCGGGAGCGGGAATAATGAAAAACTGTTTTTT; CDR3: CASSGSGNNEKLFF
V: TRBV5-6; J: TRBJ1-2; D: NA; size: few; DNA: TGTGCCAGCAGCTTGGAAGGCAGAGACTATGGCTACACCTTC; CDR3: CASSLEGRDYGYTF
V: TRBV10-3; J: TRBJ1-6; D: NA; size: NA; DNA: TGTGCCATTAGTGAGTCTTCAATAATCAGCTCCTATAATTCACCCCTCCACTTT; CDR3: CAISESSIISSYNSPLHF
V: TRBV18; J: TRBJ2-1; D: NA; size: NA; DNA: TGTGCCAGCTCACCAGGAAACAGCGACAATGAGCAGTTCTTC; CDR3: CASSPGNSDNEQFF
V: TRBV19; J: TRBJ1-5; D: NA; size: many; DNA: TGTGCCAGTAGTTGGACTCTCGATAGGAATCAGCCCCAGCATTTT; CDR3: CASSWTLDRNQPQHF
V: TRBV7-2; J: TRBJ1-4; D: NA; size: NA; DNA: TGTGCCAGCAGCTTTCGGAGGAATGAGAAACTGTTTTTT; CDR3: CASSFRRNEKLFF
V: TRBV2; J: TRBJ2-5; D: TRBD2; size: NA; DNA: TGTGCCAGCAGTGAAGCAAGCCTAGCGGGGGTAGAGACCCAGTACTTC; CDR3: CASSEASLAGVETQYF
V: TRBV2; J: TRBJ1-1; D: NA; size: many; DNA: TGTGCCAGCAGTGTCTTCGTCGAGAGGATGAACACTGAAGCTTTCTTT; CDR3: CASSVFVERMNTEAFF
V: TRBV12-3/TRBV12-4; J: TRBJ2-2; D: TRBD2; size: many; DNA: TGTGCCAGCAGTTTGGGGGGGAGCACCGGGGAGCTGTTTTTT; CDR3: CASSLGGSTGELFF
V: TRBV20-1; J: TRBJ2-1; D: TRBD2; size: NA; DNA: TGCAGTGCCACCCGGACTAGCGGGGAGCAGTTCTTC; CDR3: CSATRTSGEQFF
V: TRBV7-6; J: TRBJ2-5; D: TRBD1; size: NA; DNA: TGTGCCAGCAGCTTCAGAGAGACAGGGCTGCAAGAGACCCAGTACTTC; CDR3: CASSFRETGLQETQYF
V: TRBV29-1; J: TRBJ1-2; D: TRBD1; size: NA; DNA: TGCAGCGCAGGACAGGGGGAGAATGGCTACACCTTC; CDR3: CSAGQGENGYTF
V: TRBV6-2/TRBV6-3; J: TRBJ2-5; D: NA; size: NA; DNA: TGTGCCAGCAGTGAATTCGGAGAGACCCAGTACTTC; CDR3: CASSEFGETQYF
V: TRBV19; J: TRBJ1-1; D: NA; size: NA; DNA: TGTGCCAGTAGCCAGTTGGTATTTGGTGAAGCTTTCTTT; CDR3: CASSQLVFGEAFF
V: TRBV20-1; J: TRBJ2-1; D: TRBD2; size: few; DNA: TGCAGTGCTAGATGGGCGGGAGCACGGGGCAATGAGCAGTTCTTC; CDR3: CSARWAGARGNEQFF
V: TRBV6-1; J: TRBJ1-2; D: NA; size: NA; DNA: TGTGCCAGCAGTGAACGTCAGGGTGGGGTTGGCTACACCTTC; CDR3: CASSERQGGVGYTF
V: TRBV5-6; J: TRBJ2-5; D: NA; size: NA; DNA: TGTGCCAGCAGCTCTAACCTAGACAGCCGTAAAGAGACCCAGTACTTC; CDR3: CASSSNLDSRKETQYF
V: TRBV19; J: TRBJ1-5; D: TRBD1; size: NA; DNA: TGTGCCAGCGAGAAATGGACAGGGGATAATCAGCCCCAGCATTTT; CDR3: CASEKWTGDNQPQHF
V: TRBV7-9; J: TRBJ2-1; D: TRBD1; size: NA; DNA: TGTGCCAGCAGCTGGGGGGACAGGGTACATGAGCAGTTCTTC; CDR3: CASSWGDRVHEQFF
V: TRBV5-1; J: TRBJ2-7; D: NA; size: NA; DNA: TGCGCCAGCAGCTTGGCCCTCGGAGAGGAGCAGTACTTC; CDR3: CASSLALGEEQYF
V: TRBV5-1; J: TRBJ1-2; D: TRBD1; size: NA; DNA: TGCGCCAGCAGCTTAGGGACAGGGCGCTATGGCTACACCTTC; CDR3: CASSLGTGRYGYTF
V: TRBV12-3/TRBV12-4; J: TRBJ2-5; D: TRBD1; size: NA; DNA: TGTGCCAGCAGCCCCAGGGGGTTTTCCCAAGAGACCCAGTACTTC; CDR3: CASSPRGFSQETQYF
V: TRBV7-6; J: TRBJ2-7; D: NA; size: NA; DNA: TGTGCCAGCAGCTACTACCTCCAAGGGCCCGAGCAGTACTTC; CDR3: CASSYYLQGPEQYF
V: TRBV19; J: TRBJ2-7; D: TRBD1; size: NA; DNA: TGTGCCAGTACATCCCAGGGGGACGAGCAGTACTTC; CDR3: CASTSQGDEQYF
V: TRBV6-1; J: TRBJ2-7; D: NA; size: NA; DNA: TGTGCCAGCATGGATTGGGGGCAAGACGTCTCCTACGAGCAGTACTTC; CDR3: CASMDWGQDVSYEQYF
V: TRBV5-6; J: TRBJ2-5; D: NA; size: NA; DNA: TGTGCCAGCAGCTTGGGGGGGTTACAAGAGACCCAGTACTTC; CDR3: CASSLGGLQETQYF
V: TRBV24-1; J: TRBJ2-3; D: TRBD2; size: NA; DNA: TGTGCCACCAGTGATCCACTAGCGGGAGATGCAGATACGCAGTATTTT; CDR3: CATSDPLAGDADTQYF
V: TRBV10-3; J: TRBJ1-5; D: TRBD1; size: NA; DNA: TGTGCCATCAGTGAGGGACTGGACAGGGGGCGAAGCAATCAGCCCCAGCATTTT; CDR3: CAISEGLDRGRSNQPQHF
V: TRBV19; J: TRBJ2-2; D: NA; size: NA; DNA: TGTGCCAGTAGGACCGGGACACCTAACACCGGGGAGCTGTTTTTT; CDR3: CASRTGTPNTGELFF